The next 21 T cell receptor beta chains were all read from a single sample in a study of a mutant IDH1 vaccine in newly diagnosed glioma. Profiling relied on immunoSEQ multiplex PCR, and the TCRdb table lists in-frame clones only, not all of them. The table shows about 32,000 clones, with 80% occurring only once. Time point in this sample: week 35, safety follow-up. A single vaccine dose contained 300 ug of mutant IDH1 20-mer peptide, and topical imiquimod was used with it. Antigens of these TCRs are unknown. Material: PBMCs, obtained from a glioma patient whose treatment included an IDH1 peptide vaccine. Source of these receptors: a man in his forties with glioma. Some clones in this sample may be carry-over from other donors' samples.

This clone has only one observation. J is TRBJ1-2 and V is TRBV29-1; D is unresolved. The CDR3 totals 14 residues. The germline gives CDR1 SQVTM, CDR2 ANQGSEA. The V end lost 7 bases, the J end lost 1 base, and 16 bases lay between the germline ends. The CDR3 nucleotides read TGCAGCGCCGCCGACGGAAAATATAACTATGGCTACACCTTC. Its translation: CSAADGKYNYGYTF.

CDR3 loop: CASSLDRGNQPQHF. DNA for the CDR3: TGTGCCAGCAGCCTCGACAGGGGCAATCAGCCCCAGCATTTT. The chain recombines TRBV6-1 with TRBJ1-5; 7 bases match TRBD1. The CDR3 is 14 residues long. CDR1 is MNHNS and CDR2 is SASEGT in the germline V gene. V lost 6 bases, J lost 2 bases, and 4 bases stayed unmatched.

The table lists this clone with a few counts. This chain connects TRBV9 to TRBJ1-2; a weak D match, TRBD1 (5 bases). Germline CDR1 and CDR2: SGDLS and YYNGEE. V lost 8 bases and J lost 7, with 21 bases in between. The CDR3 has 14 amino acids. The CDR3 coding sequence is TGTGCCAGACCTGAGGGAACAGGCCCCTTTGGCTACACCTTC. Its translation: CARPEGTGPFGYTF.

The V call is TRBV5-7, the J call TRBJ1-1; D not resolved. TRBV5-7 is designated an ORF whose function remains uncertain. The CDR3 contains 17 residues. V was trimmed by 4 bases and J by 2 bases, leaving 21 bases between them. The CDR3 nucleotides read TGTGCCAGCAGCGCACTTTACACCACCCCTTTCAACACTGAAGCTTTCTTT. The encoded protein is CASSALYTTPFNTEAFF.

This clone was seen a single time. The rearrangement uses TRBV7-2 and TRBJ2-1; D is tentatively TRBD1 or TRBD2 (7 bases each). CDR1 and CDR2 from the germline V gene are SGHTA and FQGNSA. V gave up 0 bases and J gave up 4 bases, with 13 bases separating them. The CDR3 runs to 16 residues. The DNA of the CDR3 is TGTGCCAGCAGCTTAGCGCAGGGGGGGGGTTACAATGAGCAGTTCTTC. Translation gives CASSLAQGGGYNEQFF.

Note on this clone: One end of the junction does not line up with germline, which may come from a read error. This chain joins TRBV4-2 and TRBJ2-5; D might be TRBD1 (5 bases). CDR1 is LGHNA, CDR2 YNFKEQ, per germline. CDR3 length: 13 residues. CDR3: CACRGRAEETQYF. CDR3 coding DNA: TGTGCCTGCAGAGGCAGGGCAGAAGAGACCCAGTACTTC.

The chain carries TRBV7-6 and TRBJ2-7, with 7 bases that match TRBD1. Germline CDR1 and CDR2: SGHVS and FNYEAQ. Germline trimming cut 5 bases from V and 2 bases from J; bases unmatched to any gene: 3. This CDR3 region has 13 residues. CDR3 in amino acids: CASSVGQAYEQYF. CDR3 coding DNA: TGTGCCAGCAGCGTTGGACAGGCCTACGAGCAGTACTTC.

The rearrangement uses TRBV7-9 and TRBJ2-7; 10 bases are a match to TRBD1. V lost 5 bases to trimming and J lost 5 bases; unmatched junction nucleotides: 12. Looked up from germline, CDR1 is SEHNR and CDR2 is FQNEAQ (reference sequence). This CDR3 has 16 residues. CDR3 protein: CASSTAQGDRGDEQYF. In DNA form, the CDR3 reads TGTGCCAGCAGCACCGCCCAGGGGGACAGGGGAGACGAGCAGTACTTC.

The CDR3 region has the DNA TGCGCCAGCAGCTTCTTAACTAGCGGGGGGGCCCCCCACGAGCAGTACTTC. Translated, it gives CASSFLTSGGAPHEQYF. The V call is TRBV5-1, the J call TRBJ2-7, with TRBD2 matching over 13 bases. Germline V gene lookup returns CDR1 SGHRS and CDR2 YFSETQ. The trim removed 2 bases at V and 5 bases at J, leaving 10 bases unmatched. This CDR3 spans 17 amino acids.

Notes on this clone: Other DNA sequences in the sample encode the same CDR3. The V gene is TRBV19, the J gene TRBJ1-1; a weak D match, TRBD1 (5 bases). Trimming removed 6 bases at V and 1 base at J, with 15 bases between. CDR1 and CDR2 from the germline V gene are LNHDA and SQIVND (reference sequence). This CDR3 is 15 amino acids long. The CDR3, as DNA: TGTGCCAGTAGCCCGACCGGGACGCCGAACACTGAAGCTTTCTTT. Amino acids: CASSPTGTPNTEAFF.

This clone was seen a single time. V usage is TRBV12-5 and J usage is TRBJ2-6; a weak D match, TRBD1 (5 bases). V was cut by 5 bases and J by 0 bases, with 8 bases left in between. Germline V CDR1 and CDR2: LGHNT, FRNRAP. The CDR3 is made up of 15 amino acids. CDR3 in amino acids: CASGPGSSGANVLTF. For the CDR3, the DNA is TGTGCTAGTGGTCCAGGGTCCTCTGGGGCCAACGTCCTGACTTTC.

V usage is TRBV19 and J usage is TRBJ1-2; 9 positions match TRBD1. The CDR3 has 15 amino acids. The germline CDR1 and CDR2 sequences are LNHDA and SQIVND (reference sequence). The trim removed 3 bases at V and 2 bases at J, leaving 4 bases unmatched. CDR3 sequence reads: CASSILDRGNYGYTF. The CDR3 DNA reads as TGTGCCAGTAGTATCCTGGACAGGGGAAACTATGGCTACACCTTC.

This chain links TRBV29-1 with TRBJ2-2, with D tentatively TRBD1 or TRBD2 (5 bases each). Germline CDR1 and CDR2: SQVTM and ANQGSEA. Trimming removed 5 bases at V and 6 bases at J, with 13 bases between. The CDR3 is 13 amino acids. This chain's CDR3 is CSVHRMGAGELFF. In DNA, the CDR3 is TGCAGCGTTCATAGAATGGGGGCCGGGGAGCTGTTTTTT.

This clone was counted only a few times. The chain joins TRBV2 to TRBJ2-7, with a weak D call TRBD1 (6 bases). The CDR3 runs 14 residues. The germline CDR1 and CDR2 sequences are SNHLY and FYNNEI. V lost 5 bases and J 1 base, leaving 12 bases between the germline ends. The CDR3 is CASSLRDMSYEQYF. In DNA form, the CDR3 reads TGTGCCAGCAGTCTCCGGGACATGTCCTACGAGCAGTACTTC.

This clone was seen a handful of times. Other DNA sequences in the sample encode the same CDR3. The chain combines TRBV5-4 with TRBJ2-1; TRBD1 matches 8 bases. The length of the CDR3 is 14 residues. Germline V CDR1 and CDR2: SGHNT, YYREEE (reference sequence). V dropped 2 bases and J dropped 8; count of bases not matched to a gene: 6. The CDR3 nucleotides are TGTGCCAGCAGCTTAAGACAGGGGAGTGATGAGCAGTTCTTC. Translating it yields CASSLRQGSDEQFF.

The V gene is TRBV20-1, the J gene TRBJ2-7; D perhaps matches TRBD1 (6 bases). This CDR3 region has 11 residues. Germline V gene sequence: CDR1 DFQATT, CDR2 SNEGSKA (reference sequence). The CDR3 is CRVAGDYEQYF. The CDR3 coding sequence is TGCAGGGTGGCAGGGGACTACGAGCAGTACTTC.

This clone was seen a few times. The J gene is TRBJ1-5, the V gene TRBV27; D ambiguous. With 1 base removed from V and 4 bases from J, the gap between germline ends came to 5 bases. The CDR3 is 13 residues long. Germline CDR1 and CDR2: MNHEY and SMNVEV (reference sequence). CDR3 sequence (DNA): TGTGCCAGCAGTTTATTTTGGAATCAGCCCCAGCATTTT. Translation: CASSLFWNQPQHF.

The chain joins TRBV2 to TRBJ2-7; 15 nucleotides agree with TRBD2. There are 16 residues in the CDR3. With V trimmed by 7 bases and J by 4 bases, 8 bases remained unmatched. CDR1 is SNHLY and CDR2 is FYNNEI in the germline V gene. DNA of the CDR3: TGTGCCAGCATGTTGGGACTAGCGGGGGGAATATACGAGCAGTACTTC. Its protein product is CASMLGLAGGIYEQYF.

The chain joins TRBV7-2 to TRBJ2-7; 9 bases align to TRBD2. CDR3 length: 17 residues. Germline V gene lookup returns CDR1 SGHTA and CDR2 FQGNSA. The ends lost 0 bases at V and 2 bases at J; junction bases unmatched: 8. As DNA, the CDR3 is TGTGCCAGCAGCTTAGCGCTTTCTAGCGGGGTTCCCTACGAGCAGTACTTC. Protein product: CASSLALSSGVPYEQYF.

This chain links TRBV2 with TRBJ2-7; 9 bases agree with TRBD1. The J segment lost 3 bases and the V segment lost 7 bases, leaving 7 bases of the junction unmatched. The CDR3 runs to 14 residues. Germline CDR1 is SNHLY and CDR2 is FYNNEI. This CDR3 is CASMEGTGNYEQYF. The DNA for the CDR3 is TGTGCCAGCATGGAAGGGACAGGGAACTACGAGCAGTACTTC.

The chain combines TRBV2 with TRBJ2-7; 7 positions agree with TRBD1. V lost 8 bases and J lost 0; bases outside the gene matches: 7. Germline V gives CDR1 SNHLY, CDR2 FYNNEI. The CDR3 totals 14 residues. The CDR3 loop is CASRGDSTSYEQYF. CDR3 coding DNA: TGTGCCAGCCGAGGGGACAGTACCTCCTACGAGCAGTACTTC.